The entry below describes one TCR beta chain. Its antigen remains unknown. The V gene lost 6 bases and the J gene lost 6 bases, with 12 bases spanning the gap. CDR3 length: 13 amino acids. Per the germline V gene, CDR1 is MNHNS and CDR2 is SASEGT. The authors extracted RNA and reverse transcribed it into cDNA as the sequencing template. Repertoires were generated with immunoSEQ multiplex PCR, while TCRdb's copy carries only in-frame clones and drops some. There are roughly 150,000 clones in the sample; 54% occur only once, and more than 15% lies in the top ten. This sample is drawn from a study of CD8+ T cells in alopecia areata. Across the whole study: The study gave treated patients oral tofacitinib at 5 to 10 mg twice daily.

Treatment noted: oral pan-JAK inhibitor, 5-10 mg twice daily. Punch biopsies of lesional scalp, plus peripheral blood, were taken from alopecia areata patients. Study-wide findings and caveats: In scalp samples, resident alphabeta T cells of normal skin are also sequenced.

The TCR comes from a human donor with alopecia areata. The rearrangement uses TRBV6-1 and TRBJ2-1, with D tentatively TRBD2 (6 bases). The sequencing used CD8+ T cells sorted from blood, collected at week 4, from a patient treated with tofacitinib. The CDR3 sequence is CASSPEGFNEQFF. For the CDR3, the DNA is TGTGCCAGCAGCCCGGAGGGGTTCAATGAGCAGTTCTTC.